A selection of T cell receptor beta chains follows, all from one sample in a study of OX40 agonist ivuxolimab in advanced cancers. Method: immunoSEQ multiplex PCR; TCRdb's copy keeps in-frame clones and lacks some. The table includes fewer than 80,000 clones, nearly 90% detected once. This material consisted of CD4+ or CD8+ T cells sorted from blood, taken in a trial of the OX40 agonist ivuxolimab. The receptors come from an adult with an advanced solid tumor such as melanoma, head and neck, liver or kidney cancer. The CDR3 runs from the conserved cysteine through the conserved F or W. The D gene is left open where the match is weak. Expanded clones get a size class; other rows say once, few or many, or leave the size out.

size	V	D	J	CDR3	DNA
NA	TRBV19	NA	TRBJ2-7	CASSIDPGSYEQYF	TGTGCCAGTAGTATAGATCCCGGCAGCTACGAGCAGTACTTC
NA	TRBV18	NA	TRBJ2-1	CASSQGLTSYNEQFF	TGTGCCAGCTCACAGGGACTGACCTCCTACAATGAGCAGTTCTTC
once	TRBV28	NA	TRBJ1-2	CASSFTQARGYTF	TGTGCCAGCAGTTTTACACAGGCTCGAGGCTACACCTTC
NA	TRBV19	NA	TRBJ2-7	CASSCRVYEQYF	TGTGCCAGTAGTTGTCGGGTCTACGAGCAGTACTTC
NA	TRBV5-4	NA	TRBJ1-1	CASSFGGPSQMNTEAFF	TGTGCCAGCAGCTTCGGGGGGCCAAGTCAAATGAACACTGAAGCTTTCTTT
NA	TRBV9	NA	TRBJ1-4	CASSVGLNEKLFF	TGTGCCAGCAGCGTAGGACTGAATGAAAAACTGTTTTTT
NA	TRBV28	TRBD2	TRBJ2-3	CASSQAGLAGGPLGDTQYF	TGTGCCAGCAGCCAAGCGGGACTAGCGGGAGGCCCCCTAGGGGATACGCAGTATTTT
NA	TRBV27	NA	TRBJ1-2	CASSRVGSGSGYTF	TGTGCCAGCAGCCGAGTGGGCAGCGGTTCTGGCTACACCTTC
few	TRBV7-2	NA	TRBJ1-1	CASSLDMSREAFF	TGTGCCAGCAGCTTAGATATGTCCAGGGAAGCTTTCTTT
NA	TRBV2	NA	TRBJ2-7	CASNPRGRSYEQYF	TGTGCCAGCAACCCCCGGGGCAGGAGCTACGAGCAGTACTTC
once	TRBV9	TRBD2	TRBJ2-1	CASSVGLAGGWYNEQFF	TGTGCCAGCAGCGTAGGACTAGCGGGGGGGTGGTACAATGAGCAGTTCTTC
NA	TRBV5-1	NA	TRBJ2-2	CASSSDTYTGELFF	TGCGCCAGCAGCTCCGACACGTACACCGGGGAGCTGTTTTTT
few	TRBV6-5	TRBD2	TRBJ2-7	CASSPSGRGSYEQYF	TGTGCCAGCAGTCCTAGCGGGAGAGGATCCTACGAGCAGTACTTC
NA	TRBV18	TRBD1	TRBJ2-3	CASSPPGTGLDTQYF	TGTGCCAGCTCACCACCCGGGACAGGGCTTGATACGCAGTATTTT
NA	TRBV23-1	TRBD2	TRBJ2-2	CASSQKLAGGNTGELFF	TGCGCCAGCAGTCAGAAACTAGCGGGAGGGAACACCGGGGAGCTGTTTTTT
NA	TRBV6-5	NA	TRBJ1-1	CASSLGGANTEAFF	TGTGCCAGCAGTCTAGGGGGGGCAAACACTGAAGCTTTCTTT
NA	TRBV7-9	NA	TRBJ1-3	CASSFTVNTIYF	TGTGCCAGCAGCTTTACAGTTAACACCATATATTTT
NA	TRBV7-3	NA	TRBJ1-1	CASSLGWETEAFF	TGTGCCAGCAGCTTAGGGTGGGAGACTGAAGCTTTCTTT
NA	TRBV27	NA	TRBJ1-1	CASSLSRNTEAFF	TGTGCCAGCAGTTTATCTCGGAACACTGAAGCTTTCTTT
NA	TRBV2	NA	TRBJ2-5	CASSPQAWQYF	TGTGCCAGCAGTCCGCAGGCTTGGCAGTACTTC
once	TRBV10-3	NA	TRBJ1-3	CAISDTSGNTIYF	TGTGCCATCAGTGACACCTCTGGAAACACCATATATTTT
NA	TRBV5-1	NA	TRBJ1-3	CASRQTFSGNTIYF	TGCGCCAGCCGACAGACTTTCTCTGGAAACACCATATATTTT
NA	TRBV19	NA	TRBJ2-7	CASGDRGLSSYEQYF	TGTGCCAGCGGAGATAGGGGCCTAAGCTCCTACGAGCAGTACTTC
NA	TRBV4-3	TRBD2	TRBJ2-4	CASSQTRLAGGGDFGIQYF	TGCGCCAGCAGCCAAACTAGACTAGCGGGAGGAGGGGATTTCGGCATTCAGTACTTC
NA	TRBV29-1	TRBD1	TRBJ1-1	CSAYRGRAFF	TGCAGCGCCTACAGGGGTAGGGCTTTCTTT
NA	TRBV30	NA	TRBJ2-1	CAWGVRRSGDNEQFF	TGTGCCTGGGGGGTCCGGCGGAGCGGAGACAATGAGCAGTTCTTC
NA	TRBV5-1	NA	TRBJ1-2	CASSLGRGAGYTF	TGCGCCAGCAGCTTGGGGCGGGGGGCTGGCTACACCTTC
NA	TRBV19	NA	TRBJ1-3	CASSRPLVAVRGAGNTIYF	TGTGCCAGTAGTCGACCGCTTGTGGCAGTTCGTGGCGCTGGAAACACCATATATTTT
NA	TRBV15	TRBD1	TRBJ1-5	CATSRGAGGRQPQHF	TGTGCCACCAGCAGAGGTGCAGGGGGGCGTCAGCCCCAGCATTTT
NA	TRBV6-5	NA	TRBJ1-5	CASSYTGGGQPQHF	TGTGCCAGCAGTTACACAGGAGGAGGTCAGCCCCAGCATTTT
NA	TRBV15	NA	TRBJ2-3	CATSSGITDTQYF	TGTGCCACCAGCAGCGGGATAACAGATACGCAGTATTTT
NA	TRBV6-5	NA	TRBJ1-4	CASSYQGKLFF	TGTGCCAGCAGTTACCAGGGGAAACTGTTTTTT
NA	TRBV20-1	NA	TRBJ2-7	CSARDQYEQYF	TGCAGTGCTAGAGATCAGTACGAGCAGTACTTC
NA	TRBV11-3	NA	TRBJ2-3	CASSSGPSTDTQYF	TGTGCCAGCAGCTCGGGACCGAGCACAGATACGCAGTATTTT
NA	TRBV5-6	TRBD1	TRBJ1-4	CASSGTAGGRYEKLFF	TGTGCCAGCAGCGGGACAGCGGGCGGACGGTATGAAAAACTGTTTTTT
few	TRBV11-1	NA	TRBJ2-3	CASRRVRGTDTQYF	TGTGCCAGCAGACGAGTGAGGGGCACAGATACGCAGTATTTT
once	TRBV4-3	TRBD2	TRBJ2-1	CASSQDRLAAEQFF	TGCGCCAGCAGCCAAGATAGACTAGCCGCCGAGCAGTTCTTC
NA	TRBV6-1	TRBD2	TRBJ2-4	CASSEALSIGLAEGDIQYF	TGTGCCAGCAGTGAAGCGCTGTCGATCGGACTAGCGGAGGGAGACATTCAGTACTTC
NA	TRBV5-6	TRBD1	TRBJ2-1	CASSRPGGEQFF	TGTGCCAGCAGCCGCCCAGGGGGTGAGCAGTTCTTC
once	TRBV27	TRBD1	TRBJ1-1	CASSVGQEQKAFF	TGTGCCAGCAGTGTAGGACAGGAGCAAAAAGCTTTCTTT
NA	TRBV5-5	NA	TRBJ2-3	CASSQRGGADTQYF	TGCGCCAGCAGCCAAAGAGGGGGTGCAGATACGCAGTATTTT
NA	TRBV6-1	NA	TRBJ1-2	CASSRRAGGYTF	TGTGCCAGCTCTCGACGGGCTGGTGGCTACACCTTC
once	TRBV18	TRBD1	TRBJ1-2	CASSPEQGALGGYTF	TGTGCCAGCTCACCCGAACAGGGGGCATTAGGTGGCTACACCTTC
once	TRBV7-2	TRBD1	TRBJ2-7	CASRAGQGSYEQYF	TGTGCCAGCAGGGCGGGACAGGGTTCCTACGAGCAGTACTTC
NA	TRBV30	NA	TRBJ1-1	CAWSAWQGLTEAFF	TGTGCCTGGAGTGCATGGCAGGGACTTACTGAAGCTTTCTTT
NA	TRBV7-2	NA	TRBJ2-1	CASRQPPPNEQFF	TGTGCCAGCAGGCAGCCACCGCCGAATGAGCAGTTCTTC
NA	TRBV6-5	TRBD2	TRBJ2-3	CASRLGLAKDTQYF	TGTGCCAGCAGACTCGGACTAGCGAAGGATACGCAGTATTTT
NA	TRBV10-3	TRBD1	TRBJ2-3	CAISGQGADTQYF	TGTGCCATCAGTGGGCAGGGGGCAGATACGCAGTATTTT
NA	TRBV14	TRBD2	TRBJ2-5	CASSQGFGGRGETQYF	TGTGCCAGCAGCCAAGGTTTTGGCGGGAGGGGAGAGACCCAGTACTTC
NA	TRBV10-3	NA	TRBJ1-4	CAISEVSGNNEKLFF	TGTGCCATCAGTGAGGTATCGGGAAATAATGAAAAACTGTTTTTT
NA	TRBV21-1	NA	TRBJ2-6	CASSKEGTRGPGANVLTF	TGTGCCAGCAGCAAAGAGGGGACCAGGGGTCCTGGGGCCAACGTCCTGACTTTC
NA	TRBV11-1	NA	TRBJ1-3	CASSRPGIDTIYF	TGTGCCAGCAGCCGGCCAGGGATCGACACCATATATTTT
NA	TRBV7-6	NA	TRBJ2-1	CASSSQLRGRRMGEQFF	TGTGCCAGCAGCTCCCAACTCAGGGGCCGGAGGATGGGGGAGCAGTTCTTC
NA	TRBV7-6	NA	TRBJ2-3	CASSLGPTRSTDTQYF	TGTGCCAGCAGCTTAGGGCCAACGAGGAGCACAGATACGCAGTATTTT
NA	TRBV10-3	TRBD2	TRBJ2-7	CAIASGLRGGEREQYF	TGTGCCATCGCTAGCGGATTAAGGGGAGGGGAGCGTGAGCAGTACTTC
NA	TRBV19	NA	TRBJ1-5	CASSIEPAGRGNQPQHF	TGTGCCAGTAGTATAGAGCCGGCAGGACGGGGCAATCAGCCCCAGCATTTT
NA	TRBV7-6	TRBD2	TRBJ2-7	CASSFGGRAIEQYF	TGTGCCAGCAGCTTTGGCGGGAGGGCCATAGAGCAGTACTTC
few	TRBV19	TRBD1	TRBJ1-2	CASNPQGADGYTF	TGTGCCAGTAACCCGCAGGGGGCCGATGGCTACACCTTC
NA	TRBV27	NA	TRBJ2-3	CASSVVWLDTQYF	TGTGCCAGCAGTGTCGTATGGCTAGATACGCAGTATTTT